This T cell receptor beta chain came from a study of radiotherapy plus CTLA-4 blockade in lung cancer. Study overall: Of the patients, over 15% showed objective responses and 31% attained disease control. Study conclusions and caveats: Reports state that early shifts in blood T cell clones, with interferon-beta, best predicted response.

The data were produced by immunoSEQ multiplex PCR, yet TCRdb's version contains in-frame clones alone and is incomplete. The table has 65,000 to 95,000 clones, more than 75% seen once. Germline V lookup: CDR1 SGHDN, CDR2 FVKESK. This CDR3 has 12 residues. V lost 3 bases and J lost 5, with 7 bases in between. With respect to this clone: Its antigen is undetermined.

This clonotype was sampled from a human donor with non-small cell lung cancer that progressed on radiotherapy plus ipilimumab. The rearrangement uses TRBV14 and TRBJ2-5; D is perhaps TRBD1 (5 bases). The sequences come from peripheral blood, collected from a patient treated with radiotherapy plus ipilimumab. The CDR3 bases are TGTGCCAGCAGCCAGGCAGGGGAGACCCAGTACTTC. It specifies CASSQAGETQYF.